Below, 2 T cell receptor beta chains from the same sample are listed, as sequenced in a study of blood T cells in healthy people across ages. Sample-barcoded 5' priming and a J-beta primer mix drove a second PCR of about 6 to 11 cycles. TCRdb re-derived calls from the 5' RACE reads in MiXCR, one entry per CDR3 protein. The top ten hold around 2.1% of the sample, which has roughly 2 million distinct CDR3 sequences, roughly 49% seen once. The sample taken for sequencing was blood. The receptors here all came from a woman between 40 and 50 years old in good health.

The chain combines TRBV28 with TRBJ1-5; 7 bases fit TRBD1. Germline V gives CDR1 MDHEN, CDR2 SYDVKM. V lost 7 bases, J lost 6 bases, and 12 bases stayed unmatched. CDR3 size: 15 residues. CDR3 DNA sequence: TGTGCCAGCACCGAGGCAGGGGGAGGTGGTCAGCCCCAGCATTTT. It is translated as CASTEAGGGGQPQHF.

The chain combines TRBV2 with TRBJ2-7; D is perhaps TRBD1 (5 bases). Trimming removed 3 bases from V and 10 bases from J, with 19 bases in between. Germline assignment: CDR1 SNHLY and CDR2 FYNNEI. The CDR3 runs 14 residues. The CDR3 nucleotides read TGTGCCAGCAGTGACCCTTGGGGCCCCGATTCCCAGTACTTC. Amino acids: CASSDPWGPDSQYF.